The 32 T cell receptor beta chains listed next were all sequenced from one sample in a study of response to subunit inactivated influenza vaccine. MiXCR, applied by TCRdb to the RT-PCR reads, yields one record per CDR3 protein. Among about 480,000 distinct CDR3 sequences listed, 10% to 15% were seen once. Sequenced here: PBMCs from blood, sampled roughly 45 days after vaccination. These receptors came from a man aged 50 to 59 who received an inactivated influenza vaccine.

This clonotype has only a few counts. The chain carries TRBV12-3 or TRBV12-4 and TRBJ2-1; 11 bases align to TRBD2. The V gene end was trimmed by 5 bases and the J gene end by 2 bases; junction bases not matched to a gene: 5. This CDR3 is 16 amino acids long. This CDR3 reads CASSPYSGRAYNEQFF. CDR3 DNA sequence: TGTGCCAGCAGTCCTTATAGCGGGAGGGCCTACAATGAGCAGTTCTTC.

The V and J genes are TRBV7-9 and TRBJ2-3; D is unclear. V was trimmed by 5 bases and J by 4 bases, leaving 19 bases between them. Germline-derived CDR1 and CDR2 are SEHNR and FQNEAQ (reference sequence). The CDR3 runs 16 residues. For the CDR3, the DNA is TGTGCCAGCAGCCCAGCCCAAAGGGATCGTGCAGATACGCAGTATTTT. Its protein is CASSPAQRDRADTQYF.

The V gene is TRBV5-1, the J gene TRBJ2-5; tentative D call: TRBD2 (5 bases). The CDR3 is 13 amino acids. The V and J ends lost 2 bases and 4 bases respectively, with 9 bases between them. Germline CDR1 and CDR2: SGHRS and YFSETQ. The CDR3 nucleotides are TGCGCCAGCAGCTTCGAGGGCGCAGAGACCCAGTACTTC. Translating gives CASSFEGAETQYF.

This chain uses TRBV7-2 with TRBJ2-3, with 13 bases matching TRBD2. V was pared by 5 bases and J by 6 bases, with 8 bases of the junction left unmatched. Germline assignment: CDR1 SGHTA and CDR2 FQGNSA. The CDR3 spans 16 residues. The CDR3 DNA reads TGTGCCAGCAGCCATCAGGGACTAGCGGGACTGGATACGCAGTATTTT. Protein sequence: CASSHQGLAGLDTQYF.

In its sample, this clonotype was seen a few times. The genes are TRBV3-1 and TRBJ2-7, with 8 bases aligning to TRBD1. CDR3 length: 16 residues. Trimming cost V 2 bases and J 1 base; bases outside gene matches: 7. CDR1 and CDR2 from the germline V gene are LGHDT and YNNKEL (reference sequence). The CDR3 reads CASSQTLGQASYEQYF. The CDR3 DNA reads TGTGCCAGCAGCCAAACTTTGGGACAGGCATCCTACGAGCAGTACTTC.

This clonotype was recorded many times. The chain recombines TRBV27 with TRBJ2-3; 12 bases agree with TRBD2. Germline assignment: CDR1 MNHEY and CDR2 SMNVEV (reference sequence). With 7 bases clipped from V and 2 bases from J, the junction kept 7 bases outside the gene matches. The CDR3 contains 16 residues. As DNA, the CDR3 is TGTGCCAGCACCCCTGGACTAGCGGGAATCACAGATACGCAGTATTTT. Translated, it gives CASTPGLAGITDTQYF.

This clonotype was observed a handful of times. V and J are TRBV11-2 and TRBJ2-7; TRBD2 matches at 7 bases. The germline gives CDR1 SGHAT, CDR2 FQNNGV. V shed 6 bases, J shed 2 bases, and the junction held 7 bases outside the gene matches. This CDR3 spans 14 amino acids. CDR3: CASRSSGDTYEQYF. The CDR3 DNA reads TGTGCCAGCAGGTCTAGCGGAGATACCTACGAGCAGTACTTC.

The rearrangement joins TRBV20-1 to TRBJ1-6; no definite D call. Trimming took off 2 bases at V and 0 bases at J, with 8 bases between the two ends. Per germline, CDR1 DFQATT and CDR2 SNEGSKA (reference sequence). CDR3 length: 15 amino acids. The CDR3 protein is CSARRRHSYNSPLHF. In DNA, the CDR3 is TGCAGTGCTAGAAGACGCCACTCCTATAATTCACCCCTCCACTTT.

The J gene is TRBJ1-1, the V gene TRBV28; D remains ambiguous. Germline V gene data show CDR1 as MDHEN and CDR2 as SYDVKM. V dropped 1 base and J dropped 4 bases, with 13 bases sitting between them. CDR3 length: 15 residues. This CDR3 is CASSLLVTWGTEAFF. The CDR3 nucleotides are TGTGCCAGCAGTTTATTGGTGACATGGGGCACTGAAGCTTTCTTT. Based on the CDR3 plus reference TRBV28 and TRBJ1-1, the full variable domain is DVKVTQSSRYLVKRTGEKVFLECVQDMDHENMFWYRQDPGLGLRLIYFSYDVKMKEKGDIPEGYSVSREKKERFSLILESASTNQTSMYLCASSLLVTWGTEAFFGQGTRLTVV.

This clonotype was detected a few times. The chain has TRBV9 and TRBJ2-7, with D possibly matching TRBD2 (6 bases). Germline V gene data show CDR1 as SGDLS and CDR2 as YYNGEE. The CDR3 length is 15 residues. Trimming removed 3 bases at V and 5 bases at J, with 18 bases between. Here the CDR3 reads CASSDPLAGKDEQYF. CDR3 DNA sequence: TGTGCCAGCAGCGACCCCCTGGCGGGAAAGGACGAGCAGTACTTC.

This chain links TRBV5-1 with TRBJ1-1; tentatively, D is TRBD1 (6 bases). V was pared by 1 base and J by 1 base, with 17 bases between. The CDR3 has 17 residues. Germline assignment: CDR1 SGHRS and CDR2 YFSETQ. DNA for the CDR3: TGCGCCAGCAGCTTGTCCGGTTCTTACAGGGCGAACACTGAAGCTTTCTTT. The encoded protein is CASSLSGSYRANTEAFF.

The V gene is TRBV6-2 or TRBV6-3, the J gene TRBJ1-6; D remains unclear. V lost 7 bases and J lost 10, with 8 bases in between. In germline, CDR1 is MNHEY, CDR2 SVGEGT. The CDR3 spans 11 residues. For the CDR3, the DNA is TGTGCCAGCATGCTGGAGTCACCCCTCCACTTT. It translates to CASMLESPLHF.

This clonotype was recorded at least ten times. The chain links TRBV20-1 to TRBJ2-7; TRBD2 agrees at 8 bases. The junction had 7 bases not matched to a gene; V was cut back by 0 bases and J by 6 bases. CDR1 and CDR2 from the germline V gene are DFQATT and SNEGSKA (reference sequence). CDR3 size: 14 residues. This CDR3 is CSARELGLGSEQYF. The DNA for the CDR3 is TGCAGTGCTAGAGAGTTGGGACTAGGTTCCGAGCAGTACTTC.

This clonotype was counted many times. The V gene is TRBV6-2 or TRBV6-3, the J gene TRBJ2-2; 7 bases line up with TRBD1. Germline trimming cut 10 bases from V and 3 bases from J; bases unmatched to any gene: 8. Germline CDR1 is MNHEY and CDR2 is SVGEGT. The CDR3 covers 14 residues. The CDR3 sequence is CATHRQGDTGELFF. The CDR3 DNA reads TGTGCCACCCACAGACAGGGAGACACCGGGGAGCTGTTTTTT.

This clonotype was found a few times. This sequence joins TRBV29-1 and TRBJ1-2; D not resolved. With 5 bases removed from V and 4 bases from J, the gap between germline ends came to 5 bases. Germline values: CDR1 SQVTM, CDR2 ANQGSEA. CDR3 length equals 10 residues. The CDR3 DNA sequence: TGCAGCGTTTATGCCTATGGCTACACCTTC. This sequence encodes CSVYAYGYTF. Full variable domain (rest looked up from reference TRBV29-1 and TRBJ1-2): SAVISQKPSRDICQRGTSLTIQCQVDSQVTMMFWYRQQPGQSLTLIATANQGSEATYESGFVIDKFPISRPNLTFSTLTVSNMSPEDSSIYLCSVYAYGYTFGSGTRLTVV.

The rearrangement links TRBV6-2 or TRBV6-3 to TRBJ1-2; D possibly corresponds to TRBD1 (6 bases). V lost 6 bases and J lost 7, with 15 bases in between. The CDR3 runs 13 residues. Germline V gene sequence: CDR1 MNHEY, CDR2 SVGEGT. Here the CDR3 DNA reads TGTGCCAGCAGCCCAACAGGGTCGGGTGGCTACACCTTC. It encodes CASSPTGSGGYTF.

In its sample, this clonotype was seen a few times. The junction departs from germline at one end; a sequencing error may be responsible. The genes are TRBV12-3 or TRBV12-4 and TRBJ2-4, with D perhaps being TRBD1 or TRBD2 (7 bases each). CDR3 length: 16 residues. The CDR3 sequence is CASTLGAGGGKNIQYF. As DNA, the CDR3 is TGTGCCAGCACTTTAGGGGCAGGGGGGGGCAAAAACATTCAGTACTTC.

The rearrangement links TRBV6-5 to TRBJ1-5, with D unclear. Germline V CDR1 and CDR2: MNHEY, SVGAGI. The CDR3 has 15 residues. The V end lost 2 bases, the J end lost 0 bases, and 8 bases lay between the germline ends. For the CDR3, the DNA is TGTGCCAGCAGTTACAGCAGTTATAGCAATCAGCCCCAGCATTTT. The encoded protein is CASSYSSYSNQPQHF.

The chain joins TRBV5-1 to TRBJ2-3, with a weak D call TRBD2 (6 bases). Germline V CDR1 and CDR2: SGHRS, YFSETQ. The CDR3 has 18 residues. V shed 4 bases and J shed 3 bases, with 24 bases lying between them. The CDR3 nucleotides are TGCGCCAGCAGCCCCGGCCACTGGGAGGTTTTGGAAACAGATACGCAGTATTTT. Translation: CASSPGHWEVLETDTQYF.

This clonotype was seen repeatedly, ten times or more. This chain links TRBV7-9 with TRBJ2-1; a weak D match, TRBD2 (6 bases). Trimming cost V 5 bases and J 11 bases, with 25 bases left between them. This CDR3 comprises 16 residues. Germline CDR1 is SEHNR and CDR2 is FQNEAQ (reference sequence). The CDR3 coding sequence is TGTGCCAGCAGCCAGGGACGGTTTTTTCCGGCGGGGAAGCAGTTCTTC. It translates to CASSQGRFFPAGKQFF.

The chain links TRBV7-2 to TRBJ2-7, with 9 bases identical to TRBD2. This CDR3 is 13 amino acids long. V lost 11 bases to trimming and J lost 2 bases; unmatched junction nucleotides: 7. CDR1 is SGHTA, CDR2 FQGNSA, per germline. CDR3 nucleotide sequence: TGTGCCGCGGGGGGGACTCTAACCTACGAGCAGTACTTC. Translation: CAAGGTLTYEQYF.

This clonotype appeared a few times. This chain links TRBV5-1 with TRBJ2-3; D is unclear. V lost 0 bases and J 0 bases, leaving 5 bases between the germline ends. CDR1 is SGHRS and CDR2 is YFSETQ in the germline V gene. The CDR3 runs 14 residues. The CDR3 here is CASSLEKSTDTQYF. The CDR3 region has the DNA TGCGCCAGCAGCTTGGAAAAGAGCACAGATACGCAGTATTTT.

The chain has TRBV6-2 or TRBV6-3 and TRBJ2-7, with 8 nucleotides matching TRBD2. CDR1 and CDR2 (germline): MNHEY, SVGEGT. The V segment lost 5 bases and the J segment 5 bases; nucleotides outside the gene matches: 8. The CDR3 contains 14 residues. CDR3 DNA sequence: TGTGCCAGCAGTCAACCGGGACTAGTGAACGAGCAGTACTTC. This encodes CASSQPGLVNEQYF.

This chain joins TRBV11-1 and TRBJ2-6; a possible D gene is TRBD1 (6 bases). Germline V gives CDR1 SGHAT, CDR2 FQDESV (reference sequence). The CDR3 length is 18 residues. Trimming stripped 6 bases from V and 0 bases from J, with 18 bases between. The CDR3 coding sequence is TGTGCCAGCAGAACTTTCCGGGACATCTCCTCTGGGGCCAACGTCCTGACTTTC. Translated: CASRTFRDISSGANVLTF.

This clonotype was picked up many times. V is TRBV29-1 and J is TRBJ2-2, with 7 bases lining up with TRBD2. Losses at the gene ends were 4 bases for V and 5 bases for J; bases not matched to a gene: 7. The germline gives CDR1 SQVTM, CDR2 ANQGSEA. This CDR3 is built from 14 residues. The CDR3 nucleotides read TGCAGCGTTGCGGCGGGAGTCGGAACCGGGGAGCTGTTTTTT. Protein product: CSVAAGVGTGELFF.

Points on this clonotype: A junction boundary mismatches the germline segment, possibly from a read error. V usage is TRBV12-3 or TRBV12-4 and J usage is TRBJ2-1; 9 bases map to TRBD1. The CDR3 runs 18 residues. CDR3 coding DNA: TGTGCCATCAGTTCAGGGGGACAGGGAGGAGAATGGGACAATGAGCAGTTCTTC. It encodes CAISSGGQGGEWDNEQFF.

J is TRBJ1-2 and V is TRBV5-5; D gene ambiguous. Germline CDR1 and CDR2: SGHKS and YYEKEE (reference sequence). The CDR3 runs to 14 residues. V was cut by 4 bases and J by 4 bases, with 14 bases left in between. DNA of the CDR3: TGTGCCAGCAGCCTCCTCGGAGTCGCCTATGGCTACACCTTC. Residues: CASSLLGVAYGYTF.

The table lists this clonotype with a few counts. The chain links TRBV3-1 to TRBJ2-3; 12 nucleotides line up with TRBD2. This CDR3 has 16 amino acids. Germline V gene sequence: CDR1 LGHDT, CDR2 YNNKEL (reference sequence). J lost 5 bases, V lost 4 bases, and 7 bases had no gene match. The CDR3, as DNA: TGTGCCAGCAGCCCATATCTAGCGGGAGGGGGAGATACGCAGTATTTT. It is translated as CASSPYLAGGGDTQYF.

This clonotype was counted between two and nine times. The V gene is TRBV29-1, the J gene TRBJ2-3; 9 nucleotides align to TRBD2. CDR1 is SQVTM and CDR2 is ANQGSEA in the germline V gene. This CDR3 has 13 amino acids. V lost 6 bases, J lost 7 bases, and 8 bases stayed unmatched. The CDR3 loop is CSVFIAGVNTQYF. The CDR3 region has the DNA TGCAGCGTCTTTATAGCGGGGGTTAATACGCAGTATTTT.

The chain recombines TRBV5-5 with TRBJ2-7; D gene ambiguous. The V gene lost 6 bases and the J gene lost 0 bases, with 13 bases spanning the gap. Looked up from germline, CDR1 is SGHKS and CDR2 is YYEKEE (reference sequence). This CDR3 has 14 amino acids. In DNA form, the CDR3 reads TGTGCCAGCACACCCGAGGCCCACTCCTACGAGCAGTACTTC. It encodes CASTPEAHSYEQYF.

This clonotype was counted at least ten times. The chain employs TRBV7-9 and TRBJ2-5; 8 positions match TRBD2. V lost 3 bases to trimming and J lost 4 bases; unmatched junction nucleotides: 4. The CDR3 is 14 residues long. Germline assignment: CDR1 SEHNR and CDR2 FQNEAQ (reference sequence). In DNA form, the CDR3 reads TGTGCCAGCAGCTTCGGTAGCGGGATAGAGACCCAGTACTTC. This gives the protein CASSFGSGIETQYF.

The J gene is TRBJ2-3, the V gene TRBV5-1; D is perhaps TRBD1 (6 bases). The CDR3 totals 13 residues. The germline V gene has CDR1 SGHRS and CDR2 YFSETQ. Trimming shortened V by 5 bases and J by 2 bases, and 9 bases separated the two germline ends. The DNA of the CDR3 is TGCGCCAGCAGTGGGGACAACACAGATACGCAGTATTTT. Residues: CASSGDNTDTQYF.